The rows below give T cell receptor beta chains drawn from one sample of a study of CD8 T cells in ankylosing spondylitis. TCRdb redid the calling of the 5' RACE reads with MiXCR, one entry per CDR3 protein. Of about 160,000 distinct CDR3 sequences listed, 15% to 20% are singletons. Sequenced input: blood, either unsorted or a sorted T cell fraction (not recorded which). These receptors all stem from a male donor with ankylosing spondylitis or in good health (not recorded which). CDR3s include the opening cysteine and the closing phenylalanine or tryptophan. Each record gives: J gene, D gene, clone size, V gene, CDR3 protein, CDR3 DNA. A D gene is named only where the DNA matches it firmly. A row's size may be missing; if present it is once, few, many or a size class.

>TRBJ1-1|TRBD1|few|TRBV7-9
CASSLSVAGQGAEF
TGTGCCAGCAGCTTATCTGTCGCGGGACAGGGGGCCGAGTTT
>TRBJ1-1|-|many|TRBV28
CASSRGGMGTEAFF
TGTGCCAGCAGTCGGGGAGGGATGGGCACTGAAGCTTTCTTT
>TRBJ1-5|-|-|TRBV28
CASSLSTHLYSNQPQHF
TGTGCCAGCAGTTTATCCACGCATCTGTATAGCAATCAGCCCCAGCATTTT
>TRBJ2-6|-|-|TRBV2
CASLWDVHSGANVLTF
TGTGCCAGCCTTTGGGACGTACACTCTGGGGCCAACGTCCTGACTTTC
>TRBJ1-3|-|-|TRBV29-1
CSVGSGNTIYF
TGCAGCGTTGGGAGTGGAAACACCATATATTTT
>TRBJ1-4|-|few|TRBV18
CASSPSRDGKLFF
TGTGCCAGCTCACCTTCCAGGGATGGTAAACTGTTTTTT
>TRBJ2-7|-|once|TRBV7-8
CASSFFVVGTYEQYF
TGTGCCAGCAGCTTTTTCGTCGTCGGCACCTACGAGCAGTACTTC
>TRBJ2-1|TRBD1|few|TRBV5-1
CASSTGQGTYNEQFF
TGCGCCAGCAGCACGGGACAGGGTACCTACAATGAGCAGTTCTTC
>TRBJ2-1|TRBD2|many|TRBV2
CASSTSGSSYNEQFF
TGTGCCAGCAGTACTAGCGGGAGCTCCTACAATGAGCAGTTCTTC
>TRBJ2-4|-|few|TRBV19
CASSVRVAGDIQYF
TGTGCCAGTAGTGTTAGGGTAGCTGGGGACATTCAGTACTTC
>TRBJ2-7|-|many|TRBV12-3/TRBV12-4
CASSKDASYEQYF
TGTGCCAGCAGTAAAGATGCGTCCTACGAGCAGTACTTC
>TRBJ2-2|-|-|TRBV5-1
CASSARVGDTGELFF
TGCGCCAGCAGCGCTAGGGTCGGTGACACCGGGGAGCTGTTTTTT
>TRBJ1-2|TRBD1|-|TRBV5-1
CASSLKQGAQYGYTF
TGCGCCAGCAGCCTAAAACAGGGGGCGCAGTATGGCTACACCTTC
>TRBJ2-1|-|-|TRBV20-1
CSAGRYNEQFF
TGCAGTGCCGGCCGGTACAATGAGCAGTTCTTC
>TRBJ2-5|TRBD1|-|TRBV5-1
CASSPPTGEETQYF
TGCGCCAGCAGCCCACCGACAGGGGAAGAGACCCAGTACTTC
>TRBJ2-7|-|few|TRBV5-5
CASSLAPTGAAYEQYF
TGTGCCAGCAGCTTGGCCCCGACAGGCGCTGCCTACGAGCAGTACTTC
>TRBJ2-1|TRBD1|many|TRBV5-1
CASSLDRGFVDNEQFF
TGCGCCAGCAGCTTGGACAGGGGATTCGTCGACAATGAGCAGTTCTTC
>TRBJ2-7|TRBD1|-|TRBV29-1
CSASGTAAYEQYF
TGCAGCGCCTCCGGGACAGCAGCCTACGAGCAGTACTTC
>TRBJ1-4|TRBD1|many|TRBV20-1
CSARDAGQPGEKLFF
TGCAGTGCTAGAGATGCGGGACAGCCGGGGGAAAAACTGTTTTTT
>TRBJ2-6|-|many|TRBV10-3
CAISDLRNLNSGANVLTF
TGTGCCATCAGTGACCTCAGGAATCTTAACTCTGGGGCCAACGTCCTGACTTTC
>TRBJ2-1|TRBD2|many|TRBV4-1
CASSQPTSGIYNEQFF
TGCGCCAGCAGCCAACCTACTAGCGGGATCTACAATGAGCAGTTCTTC
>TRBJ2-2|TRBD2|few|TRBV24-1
CATSDSTASGSNTGELFF
TGTGCCACCAGTGATTCGACGGCTAGCGGTTCGAACACCGGGGAGCTGTTTTTT
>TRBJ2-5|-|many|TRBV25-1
CASSEFVYPGEETQYF
TGTGCCAGCAGTGAATTTGTTTATCCAGGGGAAGAGACCCAGTACTTC
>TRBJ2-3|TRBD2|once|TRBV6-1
CASRGTSHTDTQYF
TGTGCCAGCAGAGGGACTAGCCACACAGATACGCAGTATTTT
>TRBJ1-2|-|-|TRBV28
CASRDSNYGYTF
TGTGCCAGCAGAGATTCTAACTATGGCTACACCTTC
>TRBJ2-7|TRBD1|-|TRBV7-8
CASGKRTGDEQYF
TGTGCCAGCGGCAAAAGGACAGGGGACGAGCAGTACTTC
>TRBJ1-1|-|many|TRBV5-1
CASSLAMGGTEAFF
TGCGCCAGCAGCTTGGCCATGGGGGGCACTGAAGCTTTCTTT
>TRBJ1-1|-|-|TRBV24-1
CATSERGTEAFF
TGTGCCACCAGTGAGAGAGGTACTGAAGCTTTCTTT
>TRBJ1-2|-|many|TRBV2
CASRADGAAGYTF
TGTGCCAGCAGGGCCGACGGGGCGGCTGGCTACACCTTC
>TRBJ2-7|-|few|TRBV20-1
CSARIPGPSYEQYF
TGCAGTGCTAGGATTCCGGGGCCCTCCTACGAGCAGTACTTC
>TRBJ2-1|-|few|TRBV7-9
CASRMAGQSSYNEQFF
TGTGCCAGCAGAATGGCGGGGCAGAGCTCCTACAATGAGCAGTTCTTC
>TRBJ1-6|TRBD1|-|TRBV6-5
CASSSAGTEYNSPLHF
TGTGCCAGCAGTTCGGCCGGGACAGAATATAATTCACCCCTCCACTTT
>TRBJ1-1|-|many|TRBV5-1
CASSSGPGETEAFF
TGCGCCAGCAGCTCCGGGCCAGGGGAGACTGAAGCTTTCTTT
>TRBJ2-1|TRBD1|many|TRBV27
CASSPSGGNEQFF
TGTGCCAGCAGTCCATCAGGGGGCAATGAGCAGTTCTTC
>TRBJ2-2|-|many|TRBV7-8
CASSPGRVNTGELFF
TGTGCCAGCAGCCCTGGGCGGGTGAACACCGGGGAGCTGTTTTTT
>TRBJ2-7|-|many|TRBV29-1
CSVGEQMEQYF
TGCAGCGTGGGGGAACAGATGGAGCAGTACTTC
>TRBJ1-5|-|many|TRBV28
CASSFGTIGNQPQHF
TGTGCCAGCAGTTTCGGGACCATCGGCAATCAGCCCCAGCATTTT
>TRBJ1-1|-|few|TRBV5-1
CASSLVGARVAEAFF
TGCGCCAGCAGCTTGGTCGGGGCGAGGGTGGCTGAAGCTTTCTTT
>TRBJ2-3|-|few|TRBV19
CATSTRRGADTQYF
TGTGCCACTTCGACTCGGAGGGGGGCAGATACGCAGTATTTT
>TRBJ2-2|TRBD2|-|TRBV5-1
CASSSGGLAGDTGELFF
TGCGCCAGCAGCTCAGGAGGGCTAGCGGGGGACACCGGGGAGCTGTTTTTT
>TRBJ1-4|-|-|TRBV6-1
CASGAGVTTNEKLFF
TGTGCCAGCGGTGCAGGGGTAACAACTAATGAAAAACTGTTTTTT
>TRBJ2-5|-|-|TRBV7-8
CASSLGVVGLKETQYF
TGTGCCAGCAGCTTAGGGGTGGTCGGGCTAAAAGAGACCCAGTACTTC
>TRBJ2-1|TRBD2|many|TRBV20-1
CSASDGRNEQFF
TGCAGTGCTAGCGACGGGAGGAATGAGCAGTTCTTC
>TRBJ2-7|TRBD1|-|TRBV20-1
CSASWGQGANEQYF
TGCAGTGCTAGCTGGGGACAGGGGGCCAACGAGCAGTACTTC
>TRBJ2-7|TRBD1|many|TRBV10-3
CAISEGDRGSYEQYF
TGTGCCATCAGTGAAGGGGACAGGGGTTCCTACGAGCAGTACTTC
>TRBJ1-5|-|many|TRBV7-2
CASSLLPQEAQHF
TGTGCCAGCAGCCTTCTACCCCAGGAGGCCCAGCATTTT
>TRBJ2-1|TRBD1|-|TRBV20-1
CSAPGTGPKFF
TGCAGTGCCCCCGGGACAGGGCCTAAGTTCTTC
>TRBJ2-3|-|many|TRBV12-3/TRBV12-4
CASSQADTQYF
TGTGCCAGCAGCCAAGCGGATACGCAGTATTTT
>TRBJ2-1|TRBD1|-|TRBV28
CASIEGGQGDNEQFF
TGTGCCAGCATCGAGGGGGGACAGGGGGACAATGAGCAGTTCTTC
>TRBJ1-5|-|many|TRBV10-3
CATGGGDQPQHF
TGTGCCACCGGGGGGGGCGACCAGCCCCAGCATTTT
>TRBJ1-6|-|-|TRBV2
CASRATRTSSPLHF
TGTGCCAGCAGGGCGACAAGGACGAGTTCACCCCTCCACTTT
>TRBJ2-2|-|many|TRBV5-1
CASSLAGGPNTGELFF
TGCGCCAGCAGTCTGGCAGGGGGGCCTAACACCGGGGAGCTGTTTTTT
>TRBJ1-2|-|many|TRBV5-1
CASSLDGQNYGYTF
TGCGCCAGCAGCTTGGATGGACAGAACTATGGCTACACCTTC
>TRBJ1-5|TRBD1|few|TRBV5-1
CASSPQGIGNQPQHF
TGCGCCAGCAGCCCACAGGGGATTGGCAATCAGCCCCAGCATTTT
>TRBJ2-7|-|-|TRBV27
CASSLSAGLLSYEQYF
TGTGCCAGCAGTTTAAGCGCGGGACTCCTATCCTACGAGCAGTACTTC